This T cell receptor beta chain was obtained from a study of CD8 T cells in Susac syndrome. Notes on the study in general: CD4+ T cell repertoires in Susac syndrome lacked clonal expansion.

A word on this clonotype: Its antigen is not identified.

It was with random hexamers that roughly 0.5 to 1 ug RNA was reverse transcribed. TCRdb re-called the immunoSEQ multiplex PCR reads with MiXCR, one entry per CDR3 protein. The sample carries roughly 200,000 distinct CDR3 sequences, 75% to 95% recorded once. CD8+ and CD4+ T cells were negatively isolated; TEMRA cells were FACS-enriched. Losses at the gene ends were 7 bases for V and 0 bases for J; bases not matched to a gene: 7. Germline V gene sequence: CDR1 SGHRS, CDR2 YFSETQ. The CDR3 is 14 residues long. This receptor was taken from a human donor with Susac syndrome. The J gene is TRBJ2-7, the V gene TRBV5-1; 7 nucleotides align to TRBD2. Material for sequencing was CD4+ T cells from PBMCs. The CDR3 DNA sequence: TGCGCCAGCCAAAGCGGGACCCTCTCCTACGAGCAGTACTTC. Translating gives CASQSGTLSYEQYF.